The rows below give T cell receptor beta chains drawn from one sample of a study of Ad26.COV2.S vaccination and SARS-CoV-2 variants. The data were produced by immunoSEQ multiplex PCR, yet TCRdb's version contains in-frame clones alone and is incomplete. This repertoire shows a few hundred thousand clones, about 90% found once; its top ten account for approximately 4.3%. The source material was peripheral blood, sampled in a trial of Ad26.COV2.S vaccine versus placebo. The receptor source for this set is a person aged 18-60 years who received the Ad26.COV2.S COVID-19 vaccine or a placebo. Each CDR3 is given without its conserved first and last residue.

v_gene: TRBV6-5
len: 9
CDR3aa: ASSTPDTQY

v_gene: TRBV4-1
len: 13
CDR3aa: ASSHQGQRNYGYT

v_gene: TRBV5-1
len: 13
CDR3aa: ASSPWVGGQDTQY

v_gene: TRBV2
len: 14
CDR3aa: ASSFRDRRLADTQY

v_gene: TRBV23-1
len: 10
CDR3aa: ASSQPSYEQY

v_gene: TRBV7-2
len: 16
CDR3aa: ASSSSILAGGRTDTQY

v_gene: TRBV5-8
len: 11
CDR3aa: ASRLGGNYGYT

v_gene: TRBV7-8
len: 14
CDR3aa: ASSLDFGGSTYEQY

v_gene: TRBV10-3
len: 10
CDR3aa: AIGQYNSPLH

v_gene: TRBV13
len: 10
CDR3aa: ASSLDARGGT

v_gene: TRBV3-1/TRBV3-2
len: 14
CDR3aa: ASSPLTSGSTETQY

v_gene: TRBV9
len: 12
CDR3aa: ASSVEGQSYEQY

v_gene: TRBV19
len: 12
CDR3aa: VSRGQGYTGELF

v_gene: TRBV2
len: 11
CDR3aa: ASGLAGIYEQY

v_gene: TRBV6-5
len: 13
CDR3aa: ASSYLEPQYNEQF

v_gene: TRBV4-3
len: 14
CDR3aa: ASSQDTSGRSYEQY

v_gene: TRBV7-8
len: 11
CDR3aa: ASSSGATYEQY

v_gene: TRBV6-6
len: 15
CDR3aa: ASSRLRGTGFNYGYT

v_gene: TRBV10-3
len: 13
CDR3aa: AISDPGQEQETQY

v_gene: TRBV10-3
len: 13
CDR3aa: AIRGTGGNTGELF

v_gene: TRBV5-4
len: 13
CDR3aa: ASSLAPGSNTEAF

v_gene: TRBV7-2
len: 14
CDR3aa: ASSLAGAVSTDTQY

v_gene: TRBV7-2
len: 13
CDR3aa: ASSLATGLGYEQY

v_gene: TRBV27
len: 12
CDR3aa: ASSSQRELYEQY

v_gene: TRBV27
len: 12
CDR3aa: ASSLSTGIAEAF

v_gene: TRBV13
len: 12
CDR3aa: ASSIQGAENEQF

v_gene: TRBV18
len: 11
CDR3aa: ASSPRGQDEQY

v_gene: TRBV4-3
len: 13
CDR3aa: ASSQEPGDQETQY

v_gene: TRBV11-2
len: 10
CDR3aa: ASSLVSDTQY

v_gene: TRBV2
len: 13
CDR3aa: ASSEFGGVNYGYT

v_gene: TRBV6-4
len: 13
CDR3aa: ASSVSAGAPDTQY

v_gene: TRBV10-1
len: 14
CDR3aa: ASSESRQDPQYGYT

v_gene: TRBV5-6
len: 14
CDR3aa: ASSGPTSGRAGEQY

v_gene: TRBV7-2
len: 12
CDR3aa: ASSGDGFSGELF

v_gene: TRBV19
len: 12
CDR3aa: ATAGDRTVNEQF

v_gene: TRBV2
len: 14
CDR3aa: ASSESWGLMNTEAF

v_gene: TRBV10-3
len: 11
CDR3aa: AISTGWDEKLF